One and the same sample provided the 5 T cell receptor beta chains below, sequenced in a study of neurological immune-mediated disorders. TCRdb re-derived calls from the 5' RACE reads in MiXCR, one entry per CDR3 protein. The sample has about 50,000 distinct CDR3 sequences; about 3% are singletons. The sample consisted of PBMCs. The source is a man in his forties with multiple sclerosis.

This clonotype has at least ten counts. V gene TRBV6-4 combines with J gene TRBJ1-1; no clear D gene. The germline V gene has CDR1 MRHNA and CDR2 SNTAGT. The CDR3 covers 14 residues. The V end lost 4 bases, the J end lost 8 bases, and 17 bases lay between the germline ends. CDR3 residues: CASSADGRTGEAFF. CDR3 DNA: TGTGCCAGCAGTGCGGACGGACGGACCGGGGAAGCTTTCTTT.

This clonotype was recorded at least ten times. The chain joins TRBV15 to TRBJ2-2; possibly TRBD2 for D (5 bases). Looked up from germline, CDR1 is LNHNV and CDR2 is YYDKDF (reference sequence). CDR3 length: 16 residues. The ends were cut back, 0 bases at V and 7 bases at J, with 15 bases in the middle. CDR3 sequence (DNA): TGTGCCACCAGCAGAGATTACCGGGATGAAGGCGGGGAGCTGTTTTTT. Amino acid sequence: CATSRDYRDEGGELFF.

This clonotype was observed at least ten times. The chain joins TRBV7-9 to TRBJ1-1; D is possibly TRBD1 (6 bases). The CDR3 is 15 amino acids. Germline V gene data show CDR1 as SEHNR and CDR2 as FQNEAQ (reference sequence). V gave up 4 bases and J gave up 0 bases, with 12 bases separating them. The CDR3 DNA reads as TGTGCCAGCAGCTACAACAGGGCGCTGAACACTGAAGCTTTCTTT. Translated: CASSYNRALNTEAFF.

This clonotype was picked up many times. The rearrangement joins TRBV4-1 to TRBJ1-1, with D maybe TRBD1 (6 bases). V was pared by 4 bases and J by 5 bases, with 17 bases between. Germline V gene data show CDR1 as MGHRA and CDR2 as YSYEKL. The CDR3 sequence is 15 residues long. The DNA for the CDR3 is TGCGCCAGCAGCCGAACCGGGGGCGCGGGGACTGAAGCTTTCTTT. Its translation is CASSRTGGAGTEAFF.

This clonotype was detected many times. The CDR3, as DNA: TGCAGTGCTAGAGATTTTCAGGGTAAAGTTGGTGAGCAGTTCTTC. This encodes CSARDFQGKVGEQFF. J is TRBJ2-1 and V is TRBV20-1; D perhaps matches TRBD1 (5 bases). This CDR3 spans 15 amino acids. V lost 0 bases and J 9 bases, leaving 18 bases between the germline ends. Germline CDR1 is DFQATT and CDR2 is SNEGSKA (reference sequence).